This is a list of T cell receptor beta chains from one sample in a study of T cell changes during pregnancy in multiple sclerosis. Method: immunoSEQ multiplex PCR; TCRdb's copy keeps in-frame clones and lacks some. The sample has some 26,000 clones, around 90% seen once. Sample: CD4+ T cells from peripheral blood mononuclear cells, taken in the first trimester of pregnancy. Receptors were obtained from a female donor in good health, enrolled as a control in a pregnancy study. CDR3s include the opening cysteine and the closing phenylalanine or tryptophan. The order of the fields is V gene, J gene, CDR3 length, CDR3 protein.

V: TRBV5-1
J: TRBJ2-7
length: 14
CDR3: CASSRTAGPYEQYF

V: TRBV6-4
J: TRBJ2-3
length: 15
CDR3: CASSVSGSETDTQYF

V: TRBV7-9
J: TRBJ2-5
length: 15
CDR3: CASSFERSGQETQYF

V: TRBV23-1
J: TRBJ1-4
length: 15
CDR3: CASSHPGASNEKLFF

V: TRBV11-2
J: TRBJ2-1
length: 13
CDR3: CASSFLGRYEQFF

V: TRBV28
J: TRBJ2-7
length: 13
CDR3: CASSQANSYEQYF

V: TRBV5-5
J: TRBJ2-6
length: 18
CDR3: CASSAGQGPGSGANVLTF

V: TRBV7-9
J: TRBJ2-5
length: 16
CDR3: CASSLGLARDKETQYF

V: TRBV28
J: TRBJ1-5
length: 12
CDR3: CASSTLGQPQHF

V: TRBV30
J: TRBJ2-2
length: 16
CDR3: CAWSQSGLPRTGELFF

V: TRBV11-2
J: TRBJ2-3
length: 15
CDR3: CASSFGQGHTDTQYF

V: TRBV18
J: TRBJ2-7
length: 15
CDR3: CASSRGIAGSDEQYF

V: TRBV2
J: TRBJ2-7
length: 14
CDR3: CASSEGTGGIEQYF

V: TRBV7-8
J: TRBJ2-7
length: 15
CDR3: CASSSGQGRSYEQYF

V: TRBV6-5
J: TRBJ1-1
length: 13
CDR3: CAATGSMNTEAFF

V: TRBV19
J: TRBJ1-2
length: 16
CDR3: CASSIDYRGTGHGYTF

V: TRBV11-3
J: TRBJ1-1
length: 14
CDR3: CASSLGTANTEAFF

V: TRBV10-3
J: TRBJ2-1
length: 18
CDR3: CAISESEEGRMGYNEQFF

V: TRBV28
J: TRBJ2-2
length: 16
CDR3: CASTQRGGAGTGELFF

V: TRBV7-8
J: TRBJ1-6
length: 13
CDR3: CASSLVEYSPLHF

V: TRBV7-7
J: TRBJ2-3
length: 15
CDR3: CASSLIGGAGDTQYF

V: TRBV28
J: TRBJ2-7
length: 13
CDR3: CASSPGDPYEQYF

V: TRBV5-1
J: TRBJ2-2
length: 15
CDR3: CASSLTSGLTGELFF

V: TRBV19
J: TRBJ2-3
length: 14
CDR3: CASRDRAGTDTQYF

V: TRBV4-2
J: TRBJ1-1
length: 15
CDR3: CASSQGTGEDTEAFF

V: TRBV27
J: TRBJ1-2
length: 14
CDR3: CASSAGTGTRSYTF

V: TRBV28
J: TRBJ2-7
length: 18
CDR3: CASSQTYLRRTRDYEQYF